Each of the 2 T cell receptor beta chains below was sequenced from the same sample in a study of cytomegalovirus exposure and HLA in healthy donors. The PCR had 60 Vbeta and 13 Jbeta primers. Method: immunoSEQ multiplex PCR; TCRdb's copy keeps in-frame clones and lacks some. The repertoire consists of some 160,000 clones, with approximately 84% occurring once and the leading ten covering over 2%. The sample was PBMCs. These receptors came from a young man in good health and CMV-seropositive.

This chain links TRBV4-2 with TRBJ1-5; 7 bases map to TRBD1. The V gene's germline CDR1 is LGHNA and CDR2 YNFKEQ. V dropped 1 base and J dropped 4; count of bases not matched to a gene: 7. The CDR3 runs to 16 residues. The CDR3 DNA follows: TGTGCCAGCAGCCAAGCCGGAACAGGGGATAATCAGCCCCAGCATTTT. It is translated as CASSQAGTGDNQPQHF.

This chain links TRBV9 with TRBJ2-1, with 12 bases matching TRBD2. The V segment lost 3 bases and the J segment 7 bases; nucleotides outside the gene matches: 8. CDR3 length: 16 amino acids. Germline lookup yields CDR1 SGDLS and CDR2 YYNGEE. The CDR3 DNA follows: TGTGCCAGCAGCGAGCTAGCGGGAGGGCCGTTAAATGAGCAGTTCTTC. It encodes CASSELAGGPLNEQFF.